Below are 20 T cell receptor beta chains sequenced from a single sample in a study of OX40 agonist ivuxolimab in advanced cancers. TCRdb's copy holds only in-frame clones and misses some; the assay was immunoSEQ multiplex PCR. Here the sample spans around 62,000 clones, around 84% being singletons. The sequenced sample was CD4+ or CD8+ T cells sorted from blood, obtained in a trial of the OX40 agonist ivuxolimab. These receptor sequences come from an adult with an advanced solid tumor such as melanoma, head and neck, liver or kidney cancer.

The chain recombines TRBV19 with TRBJ2-4; D perhaps matches TRBD1 (5 bases). V was shortened by 5 bases and J by 7 bases, with 18 bases between the two germline ends. CDR1 LNHDA and CDR2 SQIVND come from the germline V gene (reference sequence). This CDR3 is 15 amino acids long. The CDR3 coding sequence is TGTGCCAGTAGTTCCAACCCAGGGTTGCGGAACATTCAGTACTTC. Protein: CASSSNPGLRNIQYF.

The chain combines TRBV19 with TRBJ1-2, with a tentative D call TRBD1 (5 bases). This CDR3 spans 16 amino acids. The germline gives CDR1 LNHDA, CDR2 SQIVND (reference sequence). V was pared by 5 bases and J by 0 bases, with 16 bases between. This chain's CDR3 is CASSDTWDSANYGYTF. CDR3 in DNA: TGTGCCAGTAGTGACACTTGGGACTCAGCTAACTATGGCTACACCTTC.

The gene calls are TRBV2 and TRBJ1-1, with D tentatively TRBD1 (5 bases). Looked up from germline, CDR1 is SNHLY and CDR2 is FYNNEI. This CDR3 is built from 11 residues. The V and J ends lost 7 bases and 6 bases respectively, with 9 bases between them. CDR3 DNA: TGTGCCAGCAAAAAGGGACCTGAAGCTTTCTTT. Translating gives CASKKGPEAFF.

V is TRBV19 and J is TRBJ1-4; TRBD1 aligns across 9 bases. V trimming: 5 bases; J trimming: 4 bases; junction bases outside the gene matches: 2. The germline CDR1 and CDR2 sequences are LNHDA and SQIVND (reference sequence). The CDR3 has 14 amino acids. The CDR3 nucleotides read TGTGCCAGTAGTGCGGACAGGGGTAATGAAAAACTGTTTTTT. It encodes CASSADRGNEKLFF.

This chain joins TRBV5-4 and TRBJ1-1, with a possible D match to TRBD1 (5 bases). Trimming removed 4 bases from V and 1 base from J, with 8 bases in between. Germline assignment: CDR1 SGHNT and CDR2 YYREEE (reference sequence). The CDR3 totals 13 residues. In nucleotides, the CDR3 is TGTGCCAGCAGCCCGGACAAGAACACTGAAGCTTTCTTT. This translates into CASSPDKNTEAFF.

This clone was counted only a few times. This chain uses TRBV12-5 with TRBJ1-1; 7 positions match TRBD1. Germline V lookup: CDR1 LGHNT, CDR2 FRNRAP. The CDR3 sequence is 15 residues long. The V gene end was trimmed by 0 bases and the J gene end by 0 bases; junction bases not matched to a gene: 1. The CDR3 here is CASGLVQGMNTEAFF. DNA of the CDR3: TGTGCTAGTGGTTTGGTACAGGGGATGAACACTGAAGCTTTCTTT.

The chain uses TRBV19 and TRBJ1-6; the D gene is possibly TRBD1 (6 bases). V lost 4 bases and J 8 bases, leaving 18 bases between the germline ends. Germline V gives CDR1 LNHDA, CDR2 SQIVND (reference sequence). This CDR3 contains 16 residues. The CDR3, as DNA: TGTGCCAGTAGTAGGGGGGCCGGGACATGGGATTCACCCCTCCACTTT. It translates to CASSRGAGTWDSPLHF.

This chain connects TRBV6-6 to TRBJ1-1, with TRBD1 as a possible D gene (5 bases). The CDR3 is 15 amino acids. Deletions cut 0 bases from V and 4 bases from J, with 12 bases between. From germline, CDR1 is MNHNY and CDR2 SVGAGI (reference sequence). CDR3 sequence: CASSYSIWGSTEAFF. CDR3 in DNA: TGTGCCAGCAGTTACTCGATCTGGGGGAGCACTGAAGCTTTCTTT.

The chain joins TRBV6-6 to TRBJ1-3; 7 bases map to TRBD1. The CDR3 covers 13 residues. V lost 6 bases to trimming and J lost 6 bases; unmatched junction nucleotides: 5. Germline V gene sequence: CDR1 MNHNY, CDR2 SVGAGI (reference sequence). The CDR3 sequence: CASRETGQNTIYF. The CDR3 DNA reads TGTGCCAGCAGGGAGACAGGGCAAAACACCATATATTTT.

The chain employs TRBV27 and TRBJ1-1; 9 nucleotides line up with TRBD1. Germline values: CDR1 MNHEY, CDR2 SMNVEV (reference sequence). J was trimmed by 7 bases and V by 5 bases; bases with no gene match: 2. This CDR3 has 12 residues. CDR3 amino acids: CASSVTGGEAFF. CDR3 coding DNA: TGTGCCAGCAGTGTGACAGGGGGTGAAGCTTTCTTT.

This chain uses TRBV7-2 with TRBJ1-2; D unclear. The V gene lost 5 bases and the J gene lost 1 base, with 14 bases spanning the gap. The CDR3 has 15 residues. In germline, CDR1 is SGHTA, CDR2 FQGNSA. This chain's CDR3 is CASSQNTGVNYGYTF. The CDR3 region has the DNA TGTGCCAGCAGCCAAAATACGGGAGTTAACTATGGCTACACCTTC.

The chain joins TRBV2 to TRBJ1-5; 9 bases line up with TRBD1. The CDR3 runs 16 residues. After removal of 6 bases from V and 1 base from J, the junction contained 7 bases not matched to a gene. Germline V CDR1 and CDR2: SNHLY, FYNNEI. CDR3 sequence (DNA): TGTGCCAGCAGCTCCCGGGACAGGGTAAGCAATCAGCCCCAGCATTTT. Its translation: CASSSRDRVSNQPQHF. The complete variable domain, with remaining parts taken from reference TRBV2 and TRBJ1-5, reads EPEVTQTPSHQVTQMGQEVILRCVPISNHLYFYWYRQILGQKVEFLVSFYNNEISEKSEIFDDQFSVERPDGSNFTLKIRSTKLEDSAMYFCASSSRDRVSNQPQHFGDGTRLSIL.

V gene TRBV11-2 combines with J gene TRBJ1-2; D is uncertain. CDR1 is SGHAT, CDR2 FQNNGV, per germline. The CDR3 extends over 13 amino acids. The germline V and J ends were trimmed by 5 bases and 4 bases, with 11 bases remaining between them. CDR3 bases: TGTGCCAGCAGCCCAGGACGGAGCTATGGCTACACCTTC. Protein product: CASSPGRSYGYTF.

The gene calls are TRBV9 and TRBJ1-1; TRBD1 matches at 8 bases. The junction had 8 bases not matched to a gene; V was cut back by 4 bases and J by 6 bases. Germline V gene data show CDR1 as SGDLS and CDR2 as YYNGEE. The CDR3 totals 14 residues. The CDR3 protein is CASSLRDRGPEAFF. Here the CDR3 DNA reads TGTGCCAGCAGCCTCCGAGACAGGGGTCCTGAAGCTTTCTTT. The whole variable domain, filled in from reference TRBV9 and TRBJ1-1, reads DSGVTQTPKHLITATGQRVTLRCSPRSGDLSVYWYQQSLDQGLQFLIQYYNGEERAKGNILERFSAQQFPDLHSELNLSSLELGDSALYFCASSLRDRGPEAFFGQGTRLTVV.

The chain uses TRBV5-1 and TRBJ2-5; 8 positions agree with TRBD1. The ends lost 3 bases at V and 5 bases at J; junction bases unmatched: 15. In germline, CDR1 is SGHRS, CDR2 YFSETQ. The CDR3 spans 17 residues. CDR3 protein: CASSSGLRVTGVETQYF. The DNA of the CDR3 is TGCGCCAGCAGCTCCGGGCTCCGCGTGACAGGGGTGGAGACCCAGTACTTC. Complete variable domain (other parts from reference TRBV5-1 and TRBJ2-5): KAGVTQTPRYLIKTRGQQVTLSCSPISGHRSVSWYQQTPGQGLQFLFEYFSETQRNKGNFPGRFSGRQFSNSRSEMNVSTLELGDSALYLCASSSGLRVTGVETQYFGPGTRLLVL.

This clone showed up just once. The chain combines TRBV6-6 with TRBJ1-1; maybe TRBD1 (5 bases). This CDR3 is 16 amino acids long. Trimming stripped 2 bases from V and 3 bases from J, with 16 bases between. Germline CDR1 and CDR2: MNHNY and SVGAGI (reference sequence). This chain's CDR3 is CASSYPLGGLDTEAFF. DNA of the CDR3: TGTGCCAGCAGTTACCCCCTTGGGGGGTTGGACACTGAAGCTTTCTTT.

This chain joins TRBV6-1 and TRBJ2-7; D gene uncertain. There are 13 residues in the CDR3. The V gene's germline CDR1 is MNHNS and CDR2 SASEGT. V gave up 1 base and J gave up 6 bases, with 10 bases separating them. Here the CDR3 DNA reads TGTGCCAGCAGTGAAGGGCCCGGTAGCGAGCAGTACTTC. This translates into CASSEGPGSEQYF.

This chain uses TRBV6-1 with TRBJ2-2, with D unclear. The CDR3 runs 14 residues. CDR1 is MNHNS and CDR2 is SASEGT in the germline V gene. V shed 2 bases and J shed 6 bases, with 10 bases lying between them. The DNA of the CDR3 is TGTGCCAGCAGTGAAATGGGCGCCCCCGGGGAGCTGTTTTTT. It specifies CASSEMGAPGELFF.

The V call is TRBV7-8, the J call TRBJ1-2; D is undetermined. Germline CDR1 is SGHVS and CDR2 is FQNEAQ. This CDR3 is 18 amino acids long. V lost 2 bases and J 8 bases, leaving 27 bases between the germline ends. The CDR3: CASSLRFPGPRLDYGYTF. DNA of the CDR3: TGTGCCAGCAGCTTAAGATTCCCAGGACCGAGACTTGATTACGGCTACACCTTC.

This clone was recorded only once. The rearrangement joins TRBV6-6 to TRBJ1-1; D ambiguous. The germline V gene encodes CDR1 MNHNY and CDR2 SVGAGI (reference sequence). Between the trimmed V and J ends, which lost 0 bases and 8 bases, there was a span of 7 bases. The CDR3 consists of 12 residues. CDR3 nucleotides: TGTGCCAGCAGTTACTCCGGCCCGGAAGCTTTCTTT. Translation: CASSYSGPEAFF.